Below are 27 T cell receptor beta chains sequenced from a single sample in a study of beta chain features in type 1 diabetes. Points from the study as a whole: When Type 1 diabetes patients were examined, their TCRB CDR3s proved moderately but significantly shorter in all four CD4+ subsets.

The antigens of these receptors remain unknown. What was sequenced were expressed TCRB transcripts, since all of the isolated RNA had been reverse transcribed. Produced via immunoSEQ multiplex PCR; TCRdb's table is partial and in-frame only. The sample yields about 160,000 clones, approximately 9% seen once. Specimen: central memory CD4+ T cells from blood. These receptors originate from a woman aged 18-29 years with type 1 diabetes.

V usage is TRBV21-1 and J usage is TRBJ2-2; whether TRBD1, the table's D call, matches the DNA was not checked. TRBV21-1 counts as a pseudogene. CDR3 length: 16 amino acids. The chain's CDR3 is CASSKALTKNTGELFF. CDR3 DNA sequence: TGTGCCAGCAGCAAAGCCCTGACAAAGAACACCGGGGAGCTGTTTTTT.

This clone was seen a handful of times. The chain combines TRBV29-1 with TRBJ2-5; 9 nucleotides agree with TRBD1. Germline loops: CDR1 SQVTM, CDR2 ANQGSEA. The CDR3 has 13 amino acids. J was trimmed by 5 bases and V by 8 bases; bases with no gene match: 9. As DNA, the CDR3 is TGCAGCACACAACAGGGGGCCGTTGAGACCCAGTACTTC. Amino acid sequence: CSTQQGAVETQYF.

The chain employs TRBV12-5 and TRBJ1-1; D is ambiguous. There are 13 residues in the CDR3. Germline CDR1 reads LGHNT; CDR2 reads FRNRAP. The V and J ends lost 4 bases and 1 base respectively, with 7 bases between them. The DNA of the CDR3 is TGTGCTAGTGGTTCCGTTAGGAACACTGAAGCTTTCTTT. Amino acids: CASGSVRNTEAFF.

The chain is built from TRBV4-2 and TRBJ2-1; TRBD2 matches 13 bases. CDR1 LGHNA and CDR2 YNFKEQ come from the germline V gene. The CDR3 has 16 amino acids. The ends lost 1 base at V and 6 bases at J; junction bases unmatched: 3. CDR3 amino acids: CASSQATSGGFNEQFF. CDR3 nucleotide sequence: TGTGCCAGCAGCCAAGCGACTAGCGGGGGGTTCAATGAGCAGTTCTTC.

Only a few counts were recorded for this clone. This sample also contains other DNA sequences that code for the same CDR3. This chain connects TRBV19 to TRBJ2-4; TRBD2 is a possible D gene (5 bases). Per the germline V gene, CDR1 is LNHDA and CDR2 is SQIVND (reference sequence). The CDR3 is 16 amino acids. Between the trimmed V and J ends, which lost 3 bases and 0 bases, there was a span of 12 bases. The CDR3 protein is CASSMLATIAKNIQYF. CDR3 bases: TGTGCCAGTAGTATGTTAGCGACCATAGCCAAAAACATTCAGTACTTC.

In its sample, this clone was seen a few times. This sequence joins TRBV7-9 and TRBJ1-5, with a weak D call TRBD1 (5 bases). Deletions cut 5 bases from V and 5 bases from J, with 13 bases between. The CDR3 runs to 14 residues. CDR1 is SEHNR and CDR2 is FQNEAQ in the germline V gene (reference sequence). Written as DNA, the CDR3 is TGTGCCAGCAGCCCGCAGGGTAAGGATCAGCCCCAGCATTTT. It codes for CASSPQGKDQPQHF.

This clone was observed many times. The chain couples TRBV2 to TRBJ2-7, with no clear D. This CDR3 spans 11 amino acids. Trimming took off 5 bases at V and 3 bases at J, with 5 bases between the two ends. Germline CDR1 and CDR2: SNHLY and FYNNEI. CDR3 amino acids: CASSFYYEQYF. CDR3 nucleotide sequence: TGTGCCAGCAGTTTCTACTACGAGCAGTACTTC. The full variable domain, in which reference TRBV2 and TRBJ2-7 provide the parts outside the CDR3, is EPEVTQTPSHQVTQMGQEVILRCVPISNHLYFYWYRQILGQKVEFLVSFYNNEISEKSEIFDDQFSVERPDGSNFTLKIRSTKLEDSAMYFCASSFYYEQYFGPGTRLTVT.

The rearrangement joins TRBV25-1 to TRBJ2-4; 15 nucleotides line up with TRBD2. From germline, CDR1 is MGHDK and CDR2 SYGVNS. The trim removed 1 base at V and 8 bases at J, leaving 9 bases unmatched. CDR3 size: 18 residues. CDR3 sequence: CASSESPGLAGGGDIQYF. The CDR3 DNA is TGTGCCAGCAGTGAATCCCCGGGACTAGCGGGGGGCGGGGACATTCAGTACTTC.

This clone was seen a handful of times. The CDR3 sequence is CASSPQNRGPGDEQFF. CDR3 sequence (DNA): TGTGCCAGCTCACCACAAAACAGGGGGCCCGGAGATGAGCAGTTCTTC. This chain uses TRBV18 with TRBJ2-1, with 9 bases lining up with TRBD1. CDR1 and CDR2 (germline): KGHSH, LQKENI. J was trimmed by 8 bases and V by 1 base; bases with no gene match: 9. CDR3 size: 16 residues.

The CDR3 loop is CASSELGGRALNEQFF. CDR3 DNA sequence: TGTGCCAGCAGTGAATTGGGCGGGAGGGCCCTCAATGAGCAGTTCTTC. The V call is TRBV2, the J call TRBJ2-1; 9 bases are shared with TRBD2. Germline V CDR1 and CDR2: SNHLY, FYNNEI. The V segment lost 2 bases and the J segment 6 bases; nucleotides outside the gene matches: 8. The CDR3 consists of 16 residues.

This CDR3 reads CATSLGQADQPQHF. As DNA, the CDR3 is TGTGCCACCAGCTTGGGACAGGCGGACCAGCCCCAGCATTTT. The gene calls are TRBV15 and TRBJ1-5; 8 positions match TRBD1. The CDR3 covers 14 residues. With 5 bases clipped from V and 7 bases from J, the junction kept 7 bases outside the gene matches. From germline, CDR1 is LNHNV and CDR2 YYDKDF (reference sequence).

V and J are TRBV28 and TRBJ1-2, with 8 nucleotides matching TRBD1. Germline lookup yields CDR1 MDHEN and CDR2 SYDVKM. After removal of 5 bases from V and 5 bases from J, the junction contained 10 bases not matched to a gene. The CDR3 totals 15 residues. The CDR3, as DNA: TGTGCCAGCAGTCCCAACAGGGGGGCGAAGTATGGCTACACCTTC. This encodes CASSPNRGAKYGYTF.

The chain is built from TRBV7-2 and TRBJ2-1; possibly TRBD1 for D (6 bases). V was cut by 4 bases and J by 14 bases, with 21 bases left in between. The length of the CDR3 is 14 residues. Germline CDR1 reads SGHTA; CDR2 reads FQGNSA. The CDR3 DNA is TGTGCCAGCAGCTCGAGAACCGGGACACCATCTAAGTTCTTC. This gives the protein CASSSRTGTPSKFF. The variable domain in full, completed from reference TRBV7-2 and TRBJ2-1, reads GAGVSQSPSNKVTEKGKDVELRCDPISGHTALYWYRQSLGQGLEFLIYFQGNSAPDKSGLPSDRFSAERTGGSVSTLTIQRTQQEDSAVYLCASSSRTGTPSKFFGPGTRLTVL.

This clone was observed many times. Other DNA sequences in the sample encode the same CDR3. The rearrangement joins TRBV7-2 to TRBJ2-7, with a weak D call TRBD1 (5 bases). The CDR3 sequence is 14 residues long. In germline, CDR1 is SGHTA, CDR2 FQGNSA. The germline V and J ends were trimmed by 1 base and 6 bases, with 13 bases remaining between them. CDR3 in DNA: TGTGCCAGCAGCTTAGGGCAGGGTGTGGGCGAGCAGTACTTC. It specifies CASSLGQGVGEQYF.

This clone was observed a few times. The genes are TRBV19 and TRBJ1-5; D perhaps matches TRBD1 (5 bases). The CDR3 runs to 15 residues. The V gene's germline CDR1 is LNHDA and CDR2 SQIVND (reference sequence). The V end lost 3 bases, the J end lost 1 base, and 10 bases lay between the germline ends. The CDR3 nucleotides read TGTGCCAGTAGTATGGGGCACATAAGCAATCAGCCCCAGCATTTT. Its translation: CASSMGHISNQPQHF.

The table lists this clone with a few counts. V gene TRBV6-6 combines with J gene TRBJ1-5; D ambiguous. This CDR3 is 13 amino acids long. CDR1 is MNHNY and CDR2 is SVGAGI in the germline V gene (reference sequence). The V gene lost 7 bases and the J gene lost 9 bases, with 16 bases spanning the gap. In nucleotides, the CDR3 is TGTGCCAGCAATCTACCGGGAGATCGGCCCCAGCATTTT. Protein product: CASNLPGDRPQHF.

J is TRBJ1-1 and V is TRBV7-3, with D possibly being TRBD1 (6 bases). This CDR3 comprises 13 residues. Looked up from germline, CDR1 is SGHTA and CDR2 is FQGTGA. V lost 5 bases and J lost 1, with 8 bases in between. Here the CDR3 reads CASSQQGNTEAFF. CDR3 nucleotide sequence: TGTGCCAGCAGCCAACAGGGGAACACTGAAGCTTTCTTT.

The chain recombines TRBV5-1 with TRBJ2-5; perhaps TRBD2 as D (7 bases). CDR1 is SGHRS, CDR2 YFSETQ, per germline. V lost 7 bases, J lost 4 bases, and 20 bases lay in between. This CDR3 is built from 15 residues. For the CDR3, the DNA is TGCGCCAGCGGTCTTGCGGGGGCCCCAGGAGAGACCCAGTACTTC. Translating it yields CASGLAGAPGETQYF.

This sequence joins TRBV11-3 and TRBJ2-5; TRBD2 agrees at 14 bases. J lost 3 bases, V lost 3 bases, and 0 bases had no gene match. Per germline, CDR1 SGHNT and CDR2 YENEEA. This CDR3 is built from 15 residues. CDR3 DNA sequence: TGTGCCAGCAGCTTGGGACTAGCGGGAGAAGAGACCCAGTACTTC. It yields the protein CASSLGLAGEETQYF.

The rearrangement links TRBV18 to TRBJ2-1; tentative D call: TRBD2 (5 bases). Between the trimmed V and J ends, which lost 2 bases and 8 bases, there was a span of 19 bases. Germline-derived CDR1 and CDR2 are KGHSH and LQKENI. The CDR3 consists of 16 residues. The CDR3: CASSPLSSPEDHEQFF. In nucleotides, the CDR3 is TGTGCCAGCTCACCATTATCTAGTCCGGAGGATCATGAGCAGTTCTTC.

The chain recombines TRBV7-8 with TRBJ2-5; 9 bases fit TRBD2. Germline V gene sequence: CDR1 SGHVS, CDR2 FQNEAQ. The CDR3 spans 15 residues. The V and J ends lost 6 bases and 7 bases, in that order; junction bases with no gene match: 12. The CDR3 loop is CASRPKPSGAGTQYF. The CDR3 DNA reads TGTGCCAGCAGGCCAAAACCTAGCGGGGCGGGGACCCAGTACTTC.

The chain employs TRBV7-2 and TRBJ2-5; 8 nucleotides agree with TRBD2. This CDR3 is built from 13 residues. With V trimmed by 7 bases and J by 6 bases, 7 bases remained unmatched. Germline-derived CDR1 and CDR2 are SGHTA and FQGNSA. CDR3 sequence: CASNDRGGQTQYF. The CDR3 DNA is TGTGCCAGCAACGACCGGGGGGGACAGACCCAGTACTTC.

This chain connects TRBV11-2 to TRBJ2-5; 10 nucleotides agree with TRBD2. CDR1 and CDR2 (germline): SGHAT, FQNNGV. V shed 5 bases, J shed 3 bases, and the junction held 3 bases outside the gene matches. The CDR3 has 14 amino acids. The CDR3 reads CASSPGTSEETQYF. In DNA, the CDR3 is TGTGCCAGCAGCCCCGGGACTAGCGAAGAGACCCAGTACTTC.

The chain recombines TRBV5-6 with TRBJ2-7; no firm D call. V lost 1 base, J lost 4 bases, and 6 bases lay in between. In germline, CDR1 is SGHDT, CDR2 YYEEEE. The CDR3 is 12 residues long. The CDR3 spells CASSLLRYEQYF. Written as DNA, the CDR3 is TGTGCCAGCAGCTTGTTACGGTACGAGCAGTACTTC.

This clone was seen more than once but under ten times. Other DNA sequences from this sample encode an identical CDR3 as well. V usage is TRBV2 and J usage is TRBJ1-5, with TRBD1 identical over 7 bases. The germline CDR1 and CDR2 sequences are SNHLY and FYNNEI. V shed 8 bases, J shed 2 bases, and the junction held 3 bases outside the gene matches. This CDR3 is 13 amino acids long. Here the CDR3 DNA reads TGTGCCAGCGGAGGGACAGGCAATCAGCCCCAGCATTTT. It specifies CASGGTGNQPQHF.

The J gene is TRBJ2-1, the V gene TRBV28, with 12 bases fitting TRBD2. Germline values: CDR1 MDHEN, CDR2 SYDVKM. Losses at the gene ends were 2 bases for V and 9 bases for J; bases not matched to a gene: 2. The CDR3 length is 14 residues. The CDR3 is CASSLPSGRGEQFF. The CDR3 DNA follows: TGTGCCAGCAGTTTACCTAGCGGGAGGGGTGAGCAGTTCTTC.

The CDR3, as DNA: TGCGCCAGCAGCCAAACAACGGTGGACCAGCGGACCTCACCCCTCCACTTT. Translated: CASSQTTVDQRTSPLHF. The chain joins TRBV4-1 to TRBJ1-6; D unclear. Germline loops: CDR1 MGHRA, CDR2 YSYEKL. Trimming removed 2 bases at V and 10 bases at J, with 21 bases between. CDR3 length: 17 amino acids.